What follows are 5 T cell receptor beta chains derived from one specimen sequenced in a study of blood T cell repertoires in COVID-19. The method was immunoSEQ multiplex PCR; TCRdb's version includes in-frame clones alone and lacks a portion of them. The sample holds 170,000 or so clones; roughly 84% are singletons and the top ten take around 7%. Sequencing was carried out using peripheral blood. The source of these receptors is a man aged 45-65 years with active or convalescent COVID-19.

CDR3 amino acids: CASSPSGGRGNFIQYF. CDR3 nucleotide sequence: TGTGCCAGCTCACCAAGCGGGGGTAGGGGAAACTTCATTCAGTACTTC. The chain recombines TRBV18 with TRBJ2-4, with 8 bases that match TRBD2. CDR3 length: 16 residues. Trimming at V came to 2 bases and at J to 9 bases, leaving 12 bases not matched to a gene. Germline values: CDR1 KGHSH, CDR2 LQKENI.

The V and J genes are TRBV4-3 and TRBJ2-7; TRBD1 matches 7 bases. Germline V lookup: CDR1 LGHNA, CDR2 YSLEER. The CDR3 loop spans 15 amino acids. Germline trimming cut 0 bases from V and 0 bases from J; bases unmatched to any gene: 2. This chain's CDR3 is CASSQEDRSSYEQYF. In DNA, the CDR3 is TGCGCCAGCAGCCAAGAGGACAGGAGCTCCTACGAGCAGTACTTC.

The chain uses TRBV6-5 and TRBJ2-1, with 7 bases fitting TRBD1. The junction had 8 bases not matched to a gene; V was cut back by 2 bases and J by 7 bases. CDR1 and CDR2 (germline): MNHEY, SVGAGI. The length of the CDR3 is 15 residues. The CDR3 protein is CASSYDPGGGNEQFF. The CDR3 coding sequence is TGTGCCAGCAGTTACGATCCAGGGGGTGGAAATGAGCAGTTCTTC.

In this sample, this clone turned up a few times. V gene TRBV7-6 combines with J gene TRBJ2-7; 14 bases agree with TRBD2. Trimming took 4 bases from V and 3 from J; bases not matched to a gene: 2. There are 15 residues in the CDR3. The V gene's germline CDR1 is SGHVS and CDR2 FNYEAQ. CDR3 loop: CASSSGLAGVYEQYF. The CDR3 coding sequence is TGTGCCAGCAGCTCGGGACTAGCGGGAGTCTACGAGCAGTACTTC.

The CDR3 sequence is CASSLTSDGGQETQYF. The DNA for the CDR3 is TGTGCCAGCAGCTTAACGTCCGACGGGGGGCAAGAGACCCAGTACTTC. The V call is TRBV7-3, the J call TRBJ2-5, with TRBD2 matching over 7 bases. Germline CDR1 reads SGHTA; CDR2 reads FQGTGA. The CDR3 spans 16 residues. V shed 0 bases, J shed 2 bases, and the junction held 6 bases outside the gene matches.